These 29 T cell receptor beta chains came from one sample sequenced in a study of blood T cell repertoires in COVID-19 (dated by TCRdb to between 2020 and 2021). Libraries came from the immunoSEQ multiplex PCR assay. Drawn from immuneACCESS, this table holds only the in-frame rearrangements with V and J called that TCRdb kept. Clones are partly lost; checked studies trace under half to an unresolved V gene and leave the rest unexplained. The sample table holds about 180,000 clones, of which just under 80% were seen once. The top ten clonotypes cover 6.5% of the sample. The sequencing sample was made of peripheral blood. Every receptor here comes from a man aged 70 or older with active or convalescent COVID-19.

The CDR3 DNA reads as TGTGCCTGGACTGCCAGGGTATCCACTGAAGCTTTCTTT. It specifies CAWTARVSTEAFF. This rearrangement joins TRBV30 to TRBJ1-1, with a tentative D call TRBD1 (5 bases). The V gene lost 4 bases and the J gene lost 4 bases, with 13 bases spanning the gap. The CDR3 has 13 residues. Germline CDR1 GTSNPN, CDR2 SVGIG (reference sequence).

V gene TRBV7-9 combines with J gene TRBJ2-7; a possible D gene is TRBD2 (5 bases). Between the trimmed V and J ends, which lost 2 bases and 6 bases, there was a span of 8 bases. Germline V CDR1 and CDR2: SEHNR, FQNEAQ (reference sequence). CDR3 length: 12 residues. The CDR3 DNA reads TGTGCCAGCAGCTTAAGAGGACTCGAGCAGTACTTC. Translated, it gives CASSLRGLEQYF. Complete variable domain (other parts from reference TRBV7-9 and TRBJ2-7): DTGVSQNPRHKITKRGQNVTFRCDPISEHNRLYWYRQTLGQGPEFLTYFQNEAQLEKSRLLSDRFSAERPKGSFSTLEIQRTEQGDSAMYLCASSLRGLEQYFGPGTRLTVT.

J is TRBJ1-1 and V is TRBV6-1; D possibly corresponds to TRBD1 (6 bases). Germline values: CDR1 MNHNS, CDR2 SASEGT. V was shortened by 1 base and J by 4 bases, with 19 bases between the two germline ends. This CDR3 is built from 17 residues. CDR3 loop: CASSEGEGVPGGTEAFF. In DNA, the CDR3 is TGTGCCAGCAGTGAAGGGGAGGGGGTGCCGGGTGGCACTGAAGCTTTCTTT.

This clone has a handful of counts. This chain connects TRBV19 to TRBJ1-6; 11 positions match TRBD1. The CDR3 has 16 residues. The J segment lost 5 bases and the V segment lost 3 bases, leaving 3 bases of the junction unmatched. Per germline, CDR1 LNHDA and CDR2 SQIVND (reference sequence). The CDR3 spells CASSIGTGGDNSPLHF. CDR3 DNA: TGTGCCAGTAGTATCGGGACAGGGGGAGATAATTCACCCCTCCACTTT.

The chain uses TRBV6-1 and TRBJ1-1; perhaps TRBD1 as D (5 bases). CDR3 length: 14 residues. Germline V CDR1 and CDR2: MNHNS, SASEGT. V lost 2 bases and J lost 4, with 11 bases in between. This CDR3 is CASSELGLGTEAFF. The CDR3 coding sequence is TGTGCCAGCAGTGAACTGGGGCTTGGCACTGAAGCTTTCTTT.

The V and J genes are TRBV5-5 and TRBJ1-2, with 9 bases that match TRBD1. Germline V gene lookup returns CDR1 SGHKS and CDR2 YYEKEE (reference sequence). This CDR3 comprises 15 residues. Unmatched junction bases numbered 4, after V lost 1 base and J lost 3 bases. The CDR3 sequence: CASSLMRDRDYGYTF. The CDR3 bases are TGTGCCAGCAGCTTGATGCGGGACAGGGACTATGGCTACACCTTC. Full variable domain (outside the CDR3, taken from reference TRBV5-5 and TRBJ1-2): DAGVTQSPTHLIKTRGQQVTLRCSPISGHKSVSWYQQVLGQGPQFIFQYYEKEERGRGNFPDRFSARQFPNYSSELNVNALLLGDSALYLCASSLMRDRDYGYTFGSGTRLTVV.

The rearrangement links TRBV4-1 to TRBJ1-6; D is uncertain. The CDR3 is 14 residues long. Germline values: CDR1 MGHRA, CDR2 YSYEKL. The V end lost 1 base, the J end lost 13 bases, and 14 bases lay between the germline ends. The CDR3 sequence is CASSQGSREEPLHF. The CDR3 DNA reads TGCGCCAGCAGCCAAGGATCGAGGGAGGAGCCCCTCCACTTT.

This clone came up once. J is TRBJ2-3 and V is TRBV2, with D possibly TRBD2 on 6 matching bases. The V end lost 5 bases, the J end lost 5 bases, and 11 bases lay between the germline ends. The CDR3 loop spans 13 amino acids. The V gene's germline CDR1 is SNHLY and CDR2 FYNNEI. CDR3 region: CASSPLGGDTQYF. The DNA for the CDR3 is TGTGCCAGCAGTCCACTGGGGGGAGATACGCAGTATTTT.

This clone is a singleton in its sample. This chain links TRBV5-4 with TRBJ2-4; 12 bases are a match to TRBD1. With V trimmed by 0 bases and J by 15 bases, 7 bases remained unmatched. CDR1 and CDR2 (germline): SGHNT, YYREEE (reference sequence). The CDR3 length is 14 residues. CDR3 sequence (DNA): TGTGCCAGCAGCTTGGGGGGGACAGGGGGCGAGGCGTACTTC. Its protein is CASSLGGTGGEAYF.

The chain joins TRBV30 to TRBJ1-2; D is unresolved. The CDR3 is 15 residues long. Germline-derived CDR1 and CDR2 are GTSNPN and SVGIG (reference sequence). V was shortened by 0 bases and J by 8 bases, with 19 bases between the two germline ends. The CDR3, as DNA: TGTGCCTGGAGTGTATTGAGACCTGGGGAGAGAGGCTACACCTTC. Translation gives CAWSVLRPGERGYTF. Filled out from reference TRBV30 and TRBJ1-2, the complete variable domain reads SQTIHQWPATLVQPVGSPLSLECTVEGTSNPNLYWYRQAAGRGLQLLFYSVGIGQISSEVPQNLSASRPQDRQFILSSKKLLLSDSGFYLCAWSVLRPGERGYTFGSGTRLTVV.

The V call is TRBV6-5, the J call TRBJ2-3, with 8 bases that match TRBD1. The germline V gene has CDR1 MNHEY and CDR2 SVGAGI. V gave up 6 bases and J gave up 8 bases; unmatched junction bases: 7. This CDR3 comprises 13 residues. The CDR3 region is CASSPTGAVTQYF. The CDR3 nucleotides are TGTGCCAGCAGCCCGACAGGGGCGGTTACGCAGTATTTT.

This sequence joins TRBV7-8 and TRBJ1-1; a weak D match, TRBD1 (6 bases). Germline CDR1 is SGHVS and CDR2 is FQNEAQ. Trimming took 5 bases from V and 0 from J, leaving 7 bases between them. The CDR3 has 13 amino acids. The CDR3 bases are TGTGCCAGCAGCCGACAGGTGAACACTGAAGCTTTCTTT. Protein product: CASSRQVNTEAFF.

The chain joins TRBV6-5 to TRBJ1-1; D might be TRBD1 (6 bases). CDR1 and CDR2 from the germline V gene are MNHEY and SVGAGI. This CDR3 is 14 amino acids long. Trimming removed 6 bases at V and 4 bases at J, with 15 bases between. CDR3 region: CASRLTGRFTEAFF. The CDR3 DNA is TGTGCCAGCAGACTGACAGGAAGGTTCACTGAAGCTTTCTTT.

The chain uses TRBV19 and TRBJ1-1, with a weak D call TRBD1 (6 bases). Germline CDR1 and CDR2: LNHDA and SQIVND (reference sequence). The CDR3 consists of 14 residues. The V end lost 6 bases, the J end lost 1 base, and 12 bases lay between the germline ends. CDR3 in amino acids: CASSNLGQNTEAFF. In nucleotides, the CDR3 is TGTGCCAGTAGCAACTTGGGACAGAACACTGAAGCTTTCTTT.

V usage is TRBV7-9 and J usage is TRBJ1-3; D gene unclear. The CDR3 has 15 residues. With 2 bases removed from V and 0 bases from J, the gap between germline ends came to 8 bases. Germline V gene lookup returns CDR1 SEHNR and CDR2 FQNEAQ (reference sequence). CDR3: CASSLRGSSGNTIYF. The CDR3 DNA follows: TGTGCCAGCAGCTTAAGAGGGAGCTCTGGAAACACCATATATTTT.

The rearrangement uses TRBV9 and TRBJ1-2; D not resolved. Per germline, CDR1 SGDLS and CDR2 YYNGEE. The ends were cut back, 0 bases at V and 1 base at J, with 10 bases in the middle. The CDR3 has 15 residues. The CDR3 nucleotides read TGTGCCAGCAGCGTAGCATTCGGAGGTAACTATGGCTACACCTTC. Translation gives CASSVAFGGNYGYTF.

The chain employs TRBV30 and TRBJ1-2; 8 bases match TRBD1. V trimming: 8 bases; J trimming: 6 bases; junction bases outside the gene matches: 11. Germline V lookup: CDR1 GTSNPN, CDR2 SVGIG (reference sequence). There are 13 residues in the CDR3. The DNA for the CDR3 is TGTGCCGGGGGGCATCAGGGGGCGAATGGCTACACCTTC. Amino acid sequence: CAGGHQGANGYTF.

The CDR3, as DNA: TGTGCCAGCAGCCCCAGGGGGCTCGGATCGGATGGCTACACCTTC. Protein: CASSPRGLGSDGYTF. This chain uses TRBV5-4 with TRBJ1-2, with 8 bases lining up with TRBD1. The CDR3 runs 15 residues. Germline assignment: CDR1 SGHNT and CDR2 YYREEE (reference sequence). The V and J ends lost 4 bases and 6 bases, in that order; junction bases with no gene match: 11.

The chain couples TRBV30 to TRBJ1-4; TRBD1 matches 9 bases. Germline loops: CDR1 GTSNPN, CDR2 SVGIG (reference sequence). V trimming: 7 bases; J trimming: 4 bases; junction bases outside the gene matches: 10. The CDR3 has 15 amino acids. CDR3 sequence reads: CASEGQGSYNEKLFF. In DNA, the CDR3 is TGTGCCTCCGAGGGACAGGGTTCCTATAATGAAAAACTGTTTTTT.

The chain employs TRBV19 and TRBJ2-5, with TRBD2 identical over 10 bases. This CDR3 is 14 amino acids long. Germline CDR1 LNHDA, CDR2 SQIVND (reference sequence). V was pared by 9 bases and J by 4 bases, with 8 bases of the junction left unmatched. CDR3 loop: CASQGLAGVETQYF. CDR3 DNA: TGTGCCAGCCAGGGGCTAGCGGGAGTAGAGACCCAGTACTTC.

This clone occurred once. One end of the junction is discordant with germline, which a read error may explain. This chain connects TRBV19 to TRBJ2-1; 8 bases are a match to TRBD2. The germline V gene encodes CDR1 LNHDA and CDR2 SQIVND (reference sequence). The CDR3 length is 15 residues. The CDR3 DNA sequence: TGTGCCAGTAGCCCTAGGGTTCGCGGGAGGAATGTGCAGTTCTTC. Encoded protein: CASSPRVRGRNVQFF.

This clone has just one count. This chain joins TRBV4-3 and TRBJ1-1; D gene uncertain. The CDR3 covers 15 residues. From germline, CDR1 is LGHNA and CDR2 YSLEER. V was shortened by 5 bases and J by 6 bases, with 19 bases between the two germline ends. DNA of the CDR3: TGCGCCAGCAGCATCCACTATGAGGCGGCCGCTGAAGCTTTCTTT. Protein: CASSIHYEAAAEAFF.

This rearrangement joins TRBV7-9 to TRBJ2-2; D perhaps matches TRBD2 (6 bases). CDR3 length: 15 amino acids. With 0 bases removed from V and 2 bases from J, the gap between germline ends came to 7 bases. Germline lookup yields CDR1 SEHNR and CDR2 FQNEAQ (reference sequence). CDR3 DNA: TGTGCCAGCAGCTTAGCGGGAGGTAACACCGGGGAGCTGTTTTTT. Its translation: CASSLAGGNTGELFF. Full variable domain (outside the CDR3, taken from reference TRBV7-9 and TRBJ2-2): DTGVSQNPRHKITKRGQNVTFRCDPISEHNRLYWYRQTLGQGPEFLTYFQNEAQLEKSRLLSDRFSAERPKGSFSTLEIQRTEQGDSAMYLCASSLAGGNTGELFFGEGSRLTVL.

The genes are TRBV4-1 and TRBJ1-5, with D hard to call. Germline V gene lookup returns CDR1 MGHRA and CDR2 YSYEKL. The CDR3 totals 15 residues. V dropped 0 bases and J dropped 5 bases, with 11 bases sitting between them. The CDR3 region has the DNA TGCGCCAGCAGCCAAGAAGGAGGCGGATATCAGCCCCAGCATTTT. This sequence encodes CASSQEGGGYQPQHF.

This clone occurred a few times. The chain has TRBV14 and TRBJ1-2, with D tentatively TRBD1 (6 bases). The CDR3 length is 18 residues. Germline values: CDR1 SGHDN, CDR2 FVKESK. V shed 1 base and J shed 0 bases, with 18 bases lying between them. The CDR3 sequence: CASSQVLDRVSANYGYTF. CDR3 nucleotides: TGTGCCAGCAGCCAAGTCTTGGACAGAGTCTCAGCTAACTATGGCTACACCTTC.

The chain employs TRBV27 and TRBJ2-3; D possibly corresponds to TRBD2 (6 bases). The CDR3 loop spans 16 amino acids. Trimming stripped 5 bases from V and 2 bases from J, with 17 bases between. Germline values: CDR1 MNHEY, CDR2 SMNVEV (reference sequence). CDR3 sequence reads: CASSPRPREFTDTQYF. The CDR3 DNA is TGTGCCAGCAGTCCCCGACCCCGGGAGTTCACAGATACGCAGTATTTT.

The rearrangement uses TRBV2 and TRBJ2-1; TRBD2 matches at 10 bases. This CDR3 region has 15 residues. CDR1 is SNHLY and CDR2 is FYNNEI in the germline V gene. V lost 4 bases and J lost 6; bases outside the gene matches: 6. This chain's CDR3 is CASSARLAGPNEQFF. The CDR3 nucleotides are TGTGCCAGCAGTGCTCGACTAGCGGGCCCCAATGAGCAGTTCTTC.

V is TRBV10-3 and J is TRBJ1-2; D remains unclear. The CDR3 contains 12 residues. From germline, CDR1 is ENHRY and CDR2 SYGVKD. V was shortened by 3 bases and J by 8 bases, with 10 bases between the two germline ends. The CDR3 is CAISDASRGYTF. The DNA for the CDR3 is TGTGCCATCAGTGATGCCTCGCGGGGCTACACCTTC.

CDR3 loop: CASSNPEGSSPLHF. CDR3 DNA: TGTGCCAGTAGTAATCCGGAGGGAAGCTCACCCCTCCACTTT. V gene TRBV19 combines with J gene TRBJ1-6; D uncertain. This CDR3 spans 14 amino acids. Germline V lookup: CDR1 LNHDA, CDR2 SQIVND (reference sequence). V was trimmed by 4 bases and J by 10 bases, leaving 14 bases between them.